Reported below is one TCR beta chain. Its antigen is undetermined. This entry is derived from a study of cytomegalovirus exposure and HLA in healthy donors. Whole-study results and caveats: Roughly uniform sequencing depth across donors was assumed, possibly incorrectly. Cytomegalovirus status was reportedly diagnosed by the classifier with high sensitivity and specificity. A later analysis found TCR association rates differed by HLA locus, highest for DRB1 and lowest for HLA-C.

Germline assignment: CDR1 LGHNA and CDR2 YSLEER. The CDR3 sequence is 19 residues long. V lost 0 bases to trimming and J lost 0 bases, with 18 bases between them. The PCR contained 60 Vbeta and 13 Jbeta primers. The method was immunoSEQ multiplex PCR; TCRdb's version includes in-frame clones alone and lacks a portion of them. The sample has some 200,000 clones; roughly 80% are singletons. The source of this sequence is a man in his fifties in good health and CMV-seronegative. The sequenced sample was PBMCs. The V and J genes are TRBV4-3 and TRBJ2-4; D may be TRBD2 (6 bases). This chain's CDR3 is CASSQEVGTVTLAKNIQYF. The CDR3, as DNA: TGCGCCAGCAGCCAAGAAGTAGGGACTGTCACCCTAGCCAAAAACATTCAGTACTTC.